A single sample gave rise to the 32 T cell receptor beta chains below, sequenced in a study of cytomegalovirus exposure and HLA in healthy donors. The primer mix had 60 Vbeta and 13 Jbeta primers. Produced via immunoSEQ multiplex PCR; TCRdb's table is partial and in-frame only. This sample's table reports fewer than 85,000 clones. The specimen was PBMCs. Receptors were obtained from a female donor in good health and CMV-seropositive.

J is TRBJ1-4 and V is TRBV27; 10 positions agree with TRBD1. The length of the CDR3 is 16 residues. Germline lookup yields CDR1 MNHEY and CDR2 SMNVEV (reference sequence). The V segment lost 2 bases and the J segment 8 bases; nucleotides outside the gene matches: 8. The CDR3 sequence is CASSLMTGGALEKLFF. CDR3 nucleotide sequence: TGTGCCAGCAGTTTAATGACAGGGGGCGCGCTCGAAAAACTGTTTTTT.

Here the CDR3 DNA reads TGTGCCAGCAGCCAAGAGGGTGGGGGACTACTGAAAAACATTCAGTACTTC. Translation gives CASSQEGGGLLKNIQYF. This sequence joins TRBV4-2 and TRBJ2-4; 7 bases agree with TRBD2. With V trimmed by 0 bases and J by 4 bases, 9 bases remained unmatched. This CDR3 region has 17 residues. Germline assignment: CDR1 LGHNA and CDR2 YNFKEQ.

The chain joins TRBV5-5 to TRBJ1-1; D is uncertain. The V end lost 5 bases, the J end lost 1 base, and 15 bases lay between the germline ends. Germline values: CDR1 SGHKS, CDR2 YYEKEE (reference sequence). The CDR3 totals 15 residues. The CDR3 bases are TGTGCCAGCAGTTTATCCGAGGCGACGAACACTGAAGCTTTCTTT. The encoded protein is CASSLSEATNTEAFF.

V and J are TRBV4-1 and TRBJ2-7; 9 bases are shared with TRBD1. Unmatched junction bases numbered 6, after V lost 1 base and J lost 5 bases. Germline CDR1 MGHRA, CDR2 YSYEKL. The CDR3 spans 15 residues. The CDR3 DNA reads TGCGCCAGCAGCCAAGCATGGACAGGGGACCACGAGCAGTACTTC. This translates into CASSQAWTGDHEQYF.

The chain joins TRBV7-9 to TRBJ2-3; D might be TRBD2 (6 bases). Germline loops: CDR1 SEHNR, CDR2 FQNEAQ (reference sequence). The germline V and J ends were trimmed by 4 bases and 6 bases, with 14 bases remaining between them. The CDR3 loop spans 14 amino acids. DNA for the CDR3: TGTGCCAGCAGCTCAGGCGGCGGGGCGGATACGCAGTATTTT. This codes for CASSSGGGADTQYF. The full variable domain, completed using reference TRBV7-9 and TRBJ2-3, is DTGVSQNPRHKITKRGQNVTFRCDPISEHNRLYWYRQTLGQGPEFLTYFQNEAQLEKSRLLSDRFSAERPKGSFSTLEIQRTEQGDSAMYLCASSSGGGADTQYFGPGTRLTVL.

This chain links TRBV6-5 with TRBJ2-7, with TRBD1 matching 8 bases. The CDR3 is 14 residues long. Germline V gives CDR1 MNHEY, CDR2 SVGAGI. The trim removed 6 bases at V and 0 bases at J, leaving 4 bases unmatched. In nucleotides, the CDR3 is TGTGCCAGCAGAGGGACAGGAGACTCCTACGAGCAGTACTTC. Its translation is CASRGTGDSYEQYF.

This rearrangement joins TRBV11-3 to TRBJ1-1, with D perhaps matching TRBD1 (5 bases). The CDR3 covers 15 residues. The germline V gene encodes CDR1 SGHNT and CDR2 YENEEA. V lost 3 bases and J lost 0, with 11 bases in between. DNA of the CDR3: TGTGCCAGCAGCTTCCGTTCAGGGATGAACACTGAAGCTTTCTTT. The encoded protein is CASSFRSGMNTEAFF. The variable domain in full, completed from reference TRBV11-3 and TRBJ1-1, reads EAGVVQSPRYKIIEKKQPVAFWCNPISGHNTLYWYLQNLGQGPELLIRYENEEAVDDSQLPKDRFSAERLKGVDSTLKIQPAELGDSAVYLCASSFRSGMNTEAFFGQGTRLTVV.

The chain couples TRBV27 to TRBJ2-3, with 8 bases matching TRBD1. The CDR3 has 18 residues. Germline V gene sequence: CDR1 MNHEY, CDR2 SMNVEV (reference sequence). V lost 2 bases, J lost 0 bases, and 10 bases stayed unmatched. The CDR3 nucleotides are TGTGCCAGCAGTTTAGGGGCAGGGGGCCACTCTAGCACAGATACGCAGTATTTT. Protein product: CASSLGAGGHSSTDTQYF.

This rearrangement joins TRBV11-1 to TRBJ2-5; weak D call: TRBD1 (5 bases). V was trimmed by 5 bases and J by 1 base, leaving 8 bases between them. The CDR3 covers 13 residues. Germline CDR1 is SGHAT and CDR2 is FQDESV (reference sequence). The CDR3 DNA reads TGTGCCAGCAGCCACGACAGCCAAGAGACCCAGTACTTC. Its translation is CASSHDSQETQYF.

This CDR3 is CASSPLGTGGRETQYF. Here the CDR3 DNA reads TGTGCCAGCTCACCACTCGGGACAGGGGGTCGGGAGACCCAGTACTTC. V gene TRBV18 combines with J gene TRBJ2-5; 11 bases agree with TRBD1. The CDR3 has 16 residues. After removal of 1 base from V and 5 bases from J, the junction contained 6 bases not matched to a gene. Germline V CDR1 and CDR2: KGHSH, LQKENI.

The rearrangement uses TRBV18 and TRBJ2-5; 7 nucleotides agree with TRBD2. This CDR3 has 13 amino acids. Germline loops: CDR1 KGHSH, CDR2 LQKENI. The J segment lost 4 bases and the V segment lost 2 bases, leaving 1 base of the junction unmatched. CDR3: CASSPTGGETQYF. The CDR3 DNA is TGTGCCAGCTCACCAACGGGGGGAGAGACCCAGTACTTC.

This chain uses TRBV19 with TRBJ1-1; maybe TRBD1 (6 bases). Trimming pared 7 bases from V and 1 base from J, leaving 10 bases between. This CDR3 spans 13 amino acids. Germline V gene data show CDR1 as LNHDA and CDR2 as SQIVND (reference sequence). CDR3 sequence: CASKGQPNTEAFF. The CDR3 DNA reads TGTGCCAGTAAGGGACAACCGAACACTGAAGCTTTCTTT.

The V and J genes are TRBV28 and TRBJ2-2; the match to TRBD1 covers 7 bases. The CDR3 is made up of 16 amino acids. V dropped 1 base and J dropped 6; count of bases not matched to a gene: 8. Germline V gene data show CDR1 as MDHEN and CDR2 as SYDVKM. CDR3 protein: CASSLYGQDLAGELFF. Here the CDR3 DNA reads TGTGCCAGCAGTTTATACGGACAGGATCTAGCCGGGGAGCTGTTTTTT.

V and J are TRBV6-5 and TRBJ2-7; 8 bases align to TRBD1. The germline V gene encodes CDR1 MNHEY and CDR2 SVGAGI. Trimming took 4 bases from V and 2 from J; bases not matched to a gene: 10. The CDR3 is made up of 16 amino acids. The CDR3 DNA follows: TGTGCCAGCAGTTCACCGCGGACAGGGCGAGCCTACGAGCAGTACTTC. Translation: CASSSPRTGRAYEQYF.

The rearrangement joins TRBV4-3 to TRBJ1-1; TRBD1 aligns across 7 bases. Losses at the gene ends were 1 base for V and 3 bases for J; bases not matched to a gene: 8. The CDR3 consists of 16 residues. The germline gives CDR1 LGHNA, CDR2 YSLEER. CDR3 sequence (DNA): TGCGCCAGCAGCCAAGGGGGGGACAGAACCTACACTGAAGCTTTCTTT. Translating gives CASSQGGDRTYTEAFF.

Concerning this clone itself: At the DNA level, this CDR3 is encoded by other sequences in the same sample as well. The chain couples TRBV18 to TRBJ1-5; tentatively, D is TRBD1 (5 bases). Trimming stripped 3 bases from V and 4 bases from J, with 7 bases between. The length of the CDR3 is 13 residues. Germline lookup yields CDR1 KGHSH and CDR2 LQKENI. The CDR3 DNA reads TGTGCCAGCTCACCCGGGGGGAATCAGCCCCAGCATTTT. Translated, it gives CASSPGGNQPQHF.

The chain carries TRBV14 and TRBJ2-1, with 7 bases lining up with TRBD2. Germline assignment: CDR1 SGHDN and CDR2 FVKESK. There are 16 residues in the CDR3. Unmatched junction bases numbered 3, after V lost 1 base and J lost 0 bases. As DNA, the CDR3 is TGTGCCAGCAGCCAAGTAGCGGGTACCTCCTACAATGAGCAGTTCTTC. Translated, it gives CASSQVAGTSYNEQFF.

The chain combines TRBV2 with TRBJ2-2; 10 bases align to TRBD1. The CDR3 extends over 16 amino acids. The V segment lost 7 bases and the J segment 3 bases; nucleotides outside the gene matches: 8. Germline V gives CDR1 SNHLY, CDR2 FYNNEI. The CDR3 region has the DNA TGTGCCAGCACCTCACCCGGACAGGGGGACACCGGGGAGCTGTTTTTT. Encoded protein: CASTSPGQGDTGELFF.

CDR3 bases: TGCGCCAGCAGCTTGGTCGGGGGGGGGACAGGGACTCACAATGAGCAGTTCTTC. Protein product: CASSLVGGGTGTHNEQFF. The gene calls are TRBV5-1 and TRBJ2-1; maybe TRBD1 (9 bases). The germline V and J ends were trimmed by 0 bases and 5 bases, with 21 bases remaining between them. The CDR3 runs to 18 residues. The V gene's germline CDR1 is SGHRS and CDR2 YFSETQ.

The genes are TRBV7-6 and TRBJ2-1, with 10 bases aligning to TRBD2. The CDR3 runs to 16 residues. Germline CDR1 reads SGHVS; CDR2 reads FNYEAQ. Germline trimming cut 5 bases from V and 4 bases from J; bases unmatched to any gene: 8. CDR3 sequence reads: CASSPRLAGEYNEQFF. DNA for the CDR3: TGTGCCAGCAGCCCCAGGCTAGCGGGGGAATACAATGAGCAGTTCTTC.

The chain uses TRBV18 and TRBJ2-2; 7 bases are a match to TRBD1. The CDR3 runs 14 residues. Germline CDR1 reads KGHSH; CDR2 reads LQKENI. Trimming removed 4 bases from V and 1 base from J; junction bases left unmatched: 0. CDR3 sequence: CASSRTGNTGELFF. The CDR3 DNA reads as TGTGCCAGCTCACGGACAGGGAACACCGGGGAGCTGTTTTTT.

The chain combines TRBV5-1 with TRBJ1-2, with a tentative D call TRBD1 (6 bases). This CDR3 has 14 amino acids. Germline values: CDR1 SGHRS, CDR2 YFSETQ. V lost 0 bases and J lost 7, with 13 bases in between. CDR3 loop: CASSLAAQGPGYTF. The CDR3 region has the DNA TGCGCCAGCAGCTTGGCGGCACAGGGACCTGGCTACACCTTC.

V usage is TRBV13 and J usage is TRBJ2-1; 7 bases match TRBD2. This CDR3 spans 17 amino acids. J lost 6 bases, V lost 2 bases, and 13 bases had no gene match. Germline CDR1 reads PRHDT; CDR2 reads FYEKMQ (reference sequence). For the CDR3, the DNA is TGTGCCAGCAGCTTATCCCTCATGAGGACTAGTCTCAATGAGCAGTTCTTC. Translating it yields CASSLSLMRTSLNEQFF. Using reference TRBV13 and TRBJ2-1 for the parts outside the CDR3, the full variable domain is AAGVIQSPRHLIKEKRETATLKCYPIPRHDTVYWYQQGPGQDPQFLISFYEKMQSDKGSIPDRFSAQQFSDYHSELNMSSLELGDSALYFCASSLSLMRTSLNEQFFGPGTRLTVL.

J is TRBJ2-5 and V is TRBV6-5, with D perhaps matching TRBD2 (5 bases). This CDR3 contains 12 residues. V was pared by 6 bases and J by 11 bases, with 16 bases between. Germline CDR1 and CDR2: MNHEY and SVGAGI. The CDR3 bases are TGTGCCAGCAGGCAACGGGATGGGGAGCAGTACTTC. It codes for CASRQRDGEQYF.

The genes are TRBV6-1 and TRBJ2-5; TRBD2 aligns across 10 bases. J was trimmed by 0 bases and V by 8 bases; bases with no gene match: 3. The CDR3 runs to 14 residues. Germline V gene data show CDR1 as MNHNS and CDR2 as SASEGT. The CDR3 coding sequence is TGTGCCAGCCTAGCGGGGGTGTACCAAGAGACCCAGTACTTC. Translated, it gives CASLAGVYQETQYF.

V usage is TRBV19 and J usage is TRBJ1-2; tentatively, D is TRBD1 (5 bases). V gave up 1 base and J gave up 3 bases, with 12 bases separating them. Germline lookup yields CDR1 LNHDA and CDR2 SQIVND (reference sequence). The CDR3 totals 15 residues. CDR3: CASSIVGGSDYGYTF. The CDR3, as DNA: TGTGCCAGTAGTATAGTGGGGGGTTCGGACTATGGCTACACCTTC.

Here the CDR3 reads CASSRGTSSYNEQFF. The CDR3 coding sequence is TGTGCCAGCAGTCGGGGGACGAGCTCCTACAATGAGCAGTTCTTC. The gene calls are TRBV9 and TRBJ2-1; possible D gene TRBD2, 6 bases. The CDR3 covers 15 residues. The ends were cut back, 5 bases at V and 0 bases at J, with 12 bases in the middle. CDR1 SGDLS and CDR2 YYNGEE come from the germline V gene. The whole variable domain, filled in from reference TRBV9 and TRBJ2-1, reads DSGVTQTPKHLITATGQRVTLRCSPRSGDLSVYWYQQSLDQGLQFLIQYYNGEERAKGNILERFSAQQFPDLHSELNLSSLELGDSALYFCASSRGTSSYNEQFFGPGTRLTVL.

V is TRBV7-2 and J is TRBJ2-3; no clear D. The CDR3 length is 15 residues. Germline values: CDR1 SGHTA, CDR2 FQGNSA. The V end lost 6 bases, the J end lost 0 bases, and 13 bases lay between the germline ends. The CDR3 DNA reads as TGTGCCAGCAGGTTGACTCCTCCCAGCACAGATACGCAGTATTTT. Amino acid sequence: CASRLTPPSTDTQYF. Filled out from reference TRBV7-2 and TRBJ2-3, the complete variable domain reads GAGVSQSPSNKVTEKGKDVELRCDPISGHTALYWYRQSLGQGLEFLIYFQGNSAPDKSGLPSDRFSAERTGGSVSTLTIQRTQQEDSAVYLCASRLTPPSTDTQYFGPGTRLTVL.

This chain uses TRBV6-5 with TRBJ2-7, with 8 bases lining up with TRBD2. J was trimmed by 0 bases and V by 6 bases; bases with no gene match: 7. Germline V gene lookup returns CDR1 MNHEY and CDR2 SVGAGI. The CDR3 length is 15 residues. The DNA for the CDR3 is TGTGCCAGCAGATTTAGCGGGGCCTCCTCCTACGAGCAGTACTTC. Its protein product is CASRFSGASSYEQYF.

The chain joins TRBV29-1 to TRBJ2-7, with 7 nucleotides matching TRBD2. This CDR3 has 15 residues. V lost 4 bases to trimming and J lost 3 bases; unmatched junction nucleotides: 12. The V gene's germline CDR1 is SQVTM and CDR2 ANQGSEA. The CDR3 coding sequence is TGCAGCGTTGGAAAACTAGCGAAACTTAACTACGAGCAGTACTTC. Protein: CSVGKLAKLNYEQYF.

V usage is TRBV6-1 and J usage is TRBJ2-5; possible D gene TRBD1, 5 bases. This CDR3 comprises 13 residues. V lost 6 bases, J lost 4 bases, and 12 bases lay in between. The germline gives CDR1 MNHNS, CDR2 SASEGT. The CDR3 DNA reads as TGTGCCAGCAGGACAGTTGGATTAGAGACCCAGTACTTC. Translated, it gives CASRTVGLETQYF.

The rearrangement joins TRBV19 to TRBJ1-5, with 9 nucleotides matching TRBD1. CDR3 length: 15 amino acids. Unmatched junction bases numbered 5, after V lost 5 bases and J lost 3 bases. CDR1 is LNHDA and CDR2 is SQIVND in the germline V gene (reference sequence). The chain's CDR3 is CASSSDRGNNQPQHF. The CDR3 DNA reads TGTGCCAGTAGTTCCGACAGGGGGAACAATCAGCCCCAGCATTTT.